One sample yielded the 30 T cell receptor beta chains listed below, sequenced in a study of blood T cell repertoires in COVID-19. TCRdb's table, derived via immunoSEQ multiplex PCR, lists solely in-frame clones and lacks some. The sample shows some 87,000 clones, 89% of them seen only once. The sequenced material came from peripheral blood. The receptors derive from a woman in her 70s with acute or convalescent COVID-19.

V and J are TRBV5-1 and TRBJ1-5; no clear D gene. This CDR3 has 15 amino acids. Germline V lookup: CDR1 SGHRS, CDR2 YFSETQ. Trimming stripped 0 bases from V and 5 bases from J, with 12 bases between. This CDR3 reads CASSLGLIPDQPQHF. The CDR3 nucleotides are TGCGCCAGCAGCTTGGGACTTATTCCCGATCAGCCCCAGCATTTT.

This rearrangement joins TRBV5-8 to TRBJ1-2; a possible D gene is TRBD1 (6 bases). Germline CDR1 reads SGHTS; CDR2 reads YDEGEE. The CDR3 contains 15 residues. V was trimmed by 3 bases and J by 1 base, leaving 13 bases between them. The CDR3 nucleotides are TGTGCCAGCAGCTGGAAGACAGGATATAACTATGGCTACACCTTC. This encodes CASSWKTGYNYGYTF.

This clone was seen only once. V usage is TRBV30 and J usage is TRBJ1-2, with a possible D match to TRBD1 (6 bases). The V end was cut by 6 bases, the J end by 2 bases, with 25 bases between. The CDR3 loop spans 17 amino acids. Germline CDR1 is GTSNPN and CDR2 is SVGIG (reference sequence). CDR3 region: CACIRDTVLYGNYGYTF. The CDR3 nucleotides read TGTGCCTGTATCCGGGACACTGTACTATACGGGAACTATGGCTACACCTTC.

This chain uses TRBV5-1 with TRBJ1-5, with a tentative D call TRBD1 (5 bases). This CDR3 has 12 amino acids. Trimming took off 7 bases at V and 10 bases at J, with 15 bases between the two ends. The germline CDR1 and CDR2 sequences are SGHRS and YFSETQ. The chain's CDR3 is CASRRDLGPQHF. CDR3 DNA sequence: TGCGCCAGCCGGAGGGACTTAGGTCCCCAGCATTTT.

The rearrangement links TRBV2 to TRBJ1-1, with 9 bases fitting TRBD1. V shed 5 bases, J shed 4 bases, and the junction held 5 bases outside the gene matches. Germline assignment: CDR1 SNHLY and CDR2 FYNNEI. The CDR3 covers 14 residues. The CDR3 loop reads CASSIDRGGTEAFF. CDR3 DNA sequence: TGTGCCAGCAGTATAGACAGGGGGGGCACTGAAGCTTTCTTT.

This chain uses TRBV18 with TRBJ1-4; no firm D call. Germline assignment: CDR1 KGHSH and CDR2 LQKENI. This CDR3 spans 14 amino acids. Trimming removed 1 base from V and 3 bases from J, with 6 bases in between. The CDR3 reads CASSPQGANEKLFF. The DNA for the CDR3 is TGTGCCAGCTCACCACAGGGAGCTAATGAAAAACTGTTTTTT.

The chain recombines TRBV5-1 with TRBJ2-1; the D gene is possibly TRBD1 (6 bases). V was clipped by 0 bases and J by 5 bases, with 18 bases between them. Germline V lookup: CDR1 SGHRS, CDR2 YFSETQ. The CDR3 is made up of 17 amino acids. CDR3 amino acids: CASSLGETWTVDNEQFF. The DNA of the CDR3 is TGCGCCAGCAGCTTGGGGGAGACATGGACAGTGGACAATGAGCAGTTCTTC.

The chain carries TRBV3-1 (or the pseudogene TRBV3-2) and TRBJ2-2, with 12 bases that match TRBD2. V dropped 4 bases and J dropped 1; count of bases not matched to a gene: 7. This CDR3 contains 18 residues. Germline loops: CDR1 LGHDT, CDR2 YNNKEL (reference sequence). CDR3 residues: CASSRGLAGTKNTGELFF. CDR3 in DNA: TGTGCCAGCAGCCGGGGACTAGCGGGTACGAAGAACACCGGGGAGCTGTTTTTT.

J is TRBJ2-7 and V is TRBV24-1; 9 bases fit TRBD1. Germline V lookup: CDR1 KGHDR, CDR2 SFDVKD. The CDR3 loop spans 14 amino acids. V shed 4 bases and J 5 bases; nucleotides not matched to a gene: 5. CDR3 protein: CATSDTGGGDEQYF. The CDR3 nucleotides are TGTGCCACCAGTGACACAGGGGGCGGTGACGAGCAGTACTTC.

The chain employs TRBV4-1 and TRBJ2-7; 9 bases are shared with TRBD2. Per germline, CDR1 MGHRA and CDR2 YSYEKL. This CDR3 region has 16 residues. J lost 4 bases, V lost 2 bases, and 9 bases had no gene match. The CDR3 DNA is TGCGCCAGCAGCCAAACCGGGACTAGCTATACGTACGAGCAGTACTTC. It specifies CASSQTGTSYTYEQYF.

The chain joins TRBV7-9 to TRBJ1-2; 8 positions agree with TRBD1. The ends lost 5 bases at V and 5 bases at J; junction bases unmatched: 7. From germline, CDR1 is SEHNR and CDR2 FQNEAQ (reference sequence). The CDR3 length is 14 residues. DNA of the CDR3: TGTGCCAGCAGCCTGACAGGGGCTCATTATGGCTACACCTTC. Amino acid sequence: CASSLTGAHYGYTF.

This chain's CDR3 is CASSPWGQGIQPQHF. CDR3 coding DNA: TGTGCCAGCTCACCTTGGGGACAGGGGATTCAGCCCCAGCATTTT. This sequence joins TRBV18 and TRBJ1-5; 10 bases map to TRBD1. There are 15 residues in the CDR3. Germline CDR1 reads KGHSH; CDR2 reads LQKENI. Trimming at V came to 3 bases and at J to 6 bases, leaving 5 bases not matched to a gene.

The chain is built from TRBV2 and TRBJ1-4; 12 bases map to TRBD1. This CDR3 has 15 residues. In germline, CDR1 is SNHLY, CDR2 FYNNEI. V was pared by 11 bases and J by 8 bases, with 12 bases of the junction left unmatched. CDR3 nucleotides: TGTGCCTGTCCGGGACAGGGGGCGTTAGGAGAAAAACTGTTTTTT. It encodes CACPGQGALGEKLFF.

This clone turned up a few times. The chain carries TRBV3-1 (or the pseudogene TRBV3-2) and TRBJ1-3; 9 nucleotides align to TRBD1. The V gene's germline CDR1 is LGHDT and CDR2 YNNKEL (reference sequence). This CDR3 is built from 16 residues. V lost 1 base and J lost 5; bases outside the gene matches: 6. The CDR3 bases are TGTGCCAGCAGCCAAGCGGGGACAGGGAAGAGAAACACCATATATTTT. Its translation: CASSQAGTGKRNTIYF.

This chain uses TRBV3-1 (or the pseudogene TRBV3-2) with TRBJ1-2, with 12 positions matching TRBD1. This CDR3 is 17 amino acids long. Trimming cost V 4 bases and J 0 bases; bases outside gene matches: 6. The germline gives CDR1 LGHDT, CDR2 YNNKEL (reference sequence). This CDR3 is CASSRGTGGHSNYGYTF. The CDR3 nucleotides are TGTGCCAGCAGCCGTGGGACAGGGGGCCACTCTAACTATGGCTACACCTTC.

The CDR3 sequence: CASSDARSGYQETQYF. Written as DNA, the CDR3 is TGCGCCAGCAGTGACGCGAGGTCCGGGTACCAAGAGACCCAGTACTTC. The chain carries TRBV10-2 and TRBJ2-5; D is unclear. There are 16 residues in the CDR3. V dropped 3 bases and J dropped 0 bases, with 14 bases sitting between them. From germline, CDR1 is WSHSY and CDR2 SAAADI.

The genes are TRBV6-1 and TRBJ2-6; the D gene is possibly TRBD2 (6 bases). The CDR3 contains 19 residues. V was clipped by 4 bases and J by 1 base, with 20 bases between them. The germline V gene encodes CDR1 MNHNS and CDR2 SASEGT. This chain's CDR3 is CASSARTILGSSGANVLTF. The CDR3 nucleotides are TGTGCCAGCAGTGCCAGGACCATTCTCGGGAGTTCTGGGGCCAACGTCCTGACTTTC.

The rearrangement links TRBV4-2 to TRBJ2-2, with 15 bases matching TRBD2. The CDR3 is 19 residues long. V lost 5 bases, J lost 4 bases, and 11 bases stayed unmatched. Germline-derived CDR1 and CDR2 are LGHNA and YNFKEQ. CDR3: CASSERTSGGALVTGELFF. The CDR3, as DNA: TGTGCCAGCAGCGAGAGGACTAGCGGGGGGGCCCTAGTCACCGGGGAGCTGTTTTTT.

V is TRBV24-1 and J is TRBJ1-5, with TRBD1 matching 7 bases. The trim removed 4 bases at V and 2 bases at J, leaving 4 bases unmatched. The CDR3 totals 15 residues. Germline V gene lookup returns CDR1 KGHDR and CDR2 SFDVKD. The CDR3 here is CATSDRTGGNQPQHF. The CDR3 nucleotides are TGTGCCACCAGTGACAGAACAGGGGGCAATCAGCCCCAGCATTTT.

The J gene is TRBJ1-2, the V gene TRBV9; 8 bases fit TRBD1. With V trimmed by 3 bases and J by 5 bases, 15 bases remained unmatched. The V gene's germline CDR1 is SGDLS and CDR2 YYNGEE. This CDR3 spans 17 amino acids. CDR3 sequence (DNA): TGTGCCAGCAGCGCGGGGACAGGACCTCAAATTTTTTATGGCTACACCTTC. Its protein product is CASSAGTGPQIFYGYTF.

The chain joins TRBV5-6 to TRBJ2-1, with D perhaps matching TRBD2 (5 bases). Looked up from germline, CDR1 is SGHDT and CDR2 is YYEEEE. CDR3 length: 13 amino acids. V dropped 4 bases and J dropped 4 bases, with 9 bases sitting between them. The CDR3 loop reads CASSPGNYNEQFF. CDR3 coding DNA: TGTGCCAGCAGCCCCGGGAATTACAATGAGCAGTTCTTC.

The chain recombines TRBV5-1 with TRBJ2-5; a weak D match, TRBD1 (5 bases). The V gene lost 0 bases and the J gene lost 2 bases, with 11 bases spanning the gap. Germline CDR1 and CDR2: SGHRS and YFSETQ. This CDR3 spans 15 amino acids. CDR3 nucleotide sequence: TGCGCCAGCAGCTTGGCCGACAGTTCACAAGAGACCCAGTACTTC. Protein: CASSLADSSQETQYF.

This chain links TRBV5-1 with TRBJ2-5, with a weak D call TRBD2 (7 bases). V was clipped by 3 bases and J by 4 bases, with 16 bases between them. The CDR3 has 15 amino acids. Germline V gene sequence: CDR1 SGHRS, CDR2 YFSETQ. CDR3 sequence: CASSSQGGAGETQYF. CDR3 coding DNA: TGCGCCAGCAGCTCTCAAGGGGGGGCTGGAGAGACCCAGTACTTC.

CDR3 DNA: TGTGCCAGTAGTATACGGGTCGCTGTACTCACAGATACGCAGTATTTT. Residues: CASSIRVAVLTDTQYF. The chain combines TRBV19 with TRBJ2-3; D is unresolved. V lost 2 bases and J 2 bases, leaving 14 bases between the germline ends. The germline gives CDR1 LNHDA, CDR2 SQIVND (reference sequence). The CDR3 loop spans 16 amino acids.

The CDR3 nucleotides read TGTGCCAGCGGTGTCCGGTTAACTAACTACAATGAGCAGTTCTTC. It is translated as CASGVRLTNYNEQFF. The gene calls are TRBV7-9 and TRBJ2-1; D is undetermined. Trimming removed 8 bases from V and 3 bases from J, with 17 bases in between. There are 15 residues in the CDR3. Germline CDR1 and CDR2: SEHNR and FQNEAQ (reference sequence).

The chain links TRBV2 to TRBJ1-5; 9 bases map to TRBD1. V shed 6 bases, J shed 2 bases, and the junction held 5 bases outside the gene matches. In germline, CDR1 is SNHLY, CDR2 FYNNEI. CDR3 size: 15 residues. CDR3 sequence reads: CASSGTGMGNQPQHF. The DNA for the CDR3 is TGTGCCAGCAGCGGGACAGGGATGGGCAATCAGCCCCAGCATTTT.

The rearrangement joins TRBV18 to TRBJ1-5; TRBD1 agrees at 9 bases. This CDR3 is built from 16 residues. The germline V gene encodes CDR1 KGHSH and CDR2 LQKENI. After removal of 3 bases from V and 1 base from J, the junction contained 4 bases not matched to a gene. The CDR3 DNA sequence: TGTGCCAGCTCACCGGGACAGGGAAGAAGCAATCAGCCCCAGCATTTT. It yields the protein CASSPGQGRSNQPQHF.

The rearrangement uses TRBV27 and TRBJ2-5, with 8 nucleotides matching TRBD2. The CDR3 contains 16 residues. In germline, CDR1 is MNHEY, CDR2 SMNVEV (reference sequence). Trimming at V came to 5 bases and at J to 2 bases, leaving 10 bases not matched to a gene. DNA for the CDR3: TGTGCCAGCAGTAGGCTAGCGGGCCTCCGGCAAGAGACCCAGTACTTC. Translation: CASSRLAGLRQETQYF.

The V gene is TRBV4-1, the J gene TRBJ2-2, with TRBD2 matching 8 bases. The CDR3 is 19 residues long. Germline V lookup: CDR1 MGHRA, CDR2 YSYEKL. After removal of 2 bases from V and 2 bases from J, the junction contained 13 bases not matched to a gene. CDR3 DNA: TGCGCCAGCAGCCAACCTCGAGCGGGGGTCCCGGCAAACACCGGGGAGCTGTTTTTT. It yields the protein CASSQPRAGVPANTGELFF.

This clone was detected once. The CDR3 nucleotides are TGTGCCAGCAGCTTATACGGCCAGGGGGCGTTAAGCAATCAGCCCCAGCATTTT. As protein: CASSLYGQGALSNQPQHF. V gene TRBV7-9 combines with J gene TRBJ1-5; 8 positions match TRBD1. V was clipped by 2 bases and J by 1 base; unmatched bases: 10. The CDR3 totals 18 residues. The germline gives CDR1 SEHNR, CDR2 FQNEAQ (reference sequence).